This TCR beta chain stems from a study of blood T cell repertoires in COVID-19. At the level of the study: The samples span acute and convalescent COVID-19 from the United States, Italy and Spain. The analysed material was cDNA or gDNA that came from T cells, B-cell-depleted T cells, or PBMCs.

This clone appeared a few times. Original handling: Researchers report that nucleated cell counts were estimated from reference gene primer amplification. Assay: immunoSEQ multiplex PCR; the TCRdb copy retains only in-frame clones and omits some. D and trimming come from the DNA, and the V and J calls and clone size come from that table. The sample lists about 70,000 clones; around 90% were seen once. The sample comprised peripheral blood. The TCR was taken from a woman older than 75 with acute or convalescent COVID-19.

CDR3 coding DNA: TGTGCCAGCAGCTTCCAGAAAAGCACAGATACGCAGTATTTT. Translating gives CASSFQKSTDTQYF. The chain links TRBV11-2 to TRBJ2-3, with D unclear. Germline assignment: CDR1 SGHAT and CDR2 FQNNGV. The CDR3 sequence is 14 residues long. V was pared by 3 bases and J by 0 bases, with 7 bases between.